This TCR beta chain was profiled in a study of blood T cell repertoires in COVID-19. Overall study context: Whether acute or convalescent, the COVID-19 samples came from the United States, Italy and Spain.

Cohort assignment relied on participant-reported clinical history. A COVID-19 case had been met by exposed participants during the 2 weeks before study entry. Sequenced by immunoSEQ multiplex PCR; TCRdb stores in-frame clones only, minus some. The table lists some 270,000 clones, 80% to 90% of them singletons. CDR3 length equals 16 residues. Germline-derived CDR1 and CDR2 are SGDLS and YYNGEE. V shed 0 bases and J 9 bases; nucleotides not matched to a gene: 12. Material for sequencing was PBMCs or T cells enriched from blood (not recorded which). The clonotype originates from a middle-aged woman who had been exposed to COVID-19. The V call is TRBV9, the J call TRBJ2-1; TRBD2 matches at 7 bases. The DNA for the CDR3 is TGTGCCAGCAGCGTAGAGGGACTACCACCGGTTAGTGAGCAGTTCTTC. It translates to CASSVEGLPPVSEQFF.